The clone carrying this TCR beta chain appeared many times. As yet, its antigen is unknown. The data derive from a study of Graves' ophthalmopathy and Graves' hyperthyroidism. Amplified material comprised TCR beta CDR3 regions derived from RNA transcripts. HTBI primers served in a first-round RT-PCR, which a second-round multiplex PCR followed. Each CDR3 protein gets one entry after TCRdb re-called the multiplex PCR reads with MiXCR. The sample records 170,000 or so distinct CDR3 sequences, 30% to 45% being singletons. CDR1 is LNHDA and CDR2 is SQIVND in the germline V gene (reference sequence). Losses at the gene ends were 5 bases for V and 5 bases for J; bases not matched to a gene: 6. The CDR3 consists of 14 residues. Study-level points and caveats: Appearing in blood as well were most expanded thyroid clonotypes above 0.001 frequency.

The rearrangement links TRBV19 to TRBJ1-1; 9 nucleotides agree with TRBD1. The sample was peripheral blood. The sequence was collected from a woman aged 40 to 55 with Graves' ophthalmopathy. DNA of the CDR3: TGTGCCAGTAGTCCCCGGGACAGGGCTACTGAAGCTTTCTTT. Translating it yields CASSPRDRATEAFF. The complete variable domain, with remaining parts taken from reference TRBV19 and TRBJ1-1, reads DGGITQSPKYLFRKEGQNVTLSCEQNLNHDAMYWYRQDPGQGLRLIYYSQIVNDFQKGDIAEGYSVSREKKESFPLTVTSAQKNPTAFYLCASSPRDRATEAFFGQGTRLTVV.